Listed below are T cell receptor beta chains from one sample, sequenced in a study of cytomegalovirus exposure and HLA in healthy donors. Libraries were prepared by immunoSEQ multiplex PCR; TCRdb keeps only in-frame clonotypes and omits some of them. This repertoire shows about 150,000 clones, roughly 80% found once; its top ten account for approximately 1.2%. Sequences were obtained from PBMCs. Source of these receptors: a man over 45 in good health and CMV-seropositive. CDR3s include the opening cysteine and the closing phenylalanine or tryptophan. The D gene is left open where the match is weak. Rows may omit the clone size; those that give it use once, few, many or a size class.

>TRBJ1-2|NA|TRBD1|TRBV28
CASSLFRRDRGFLGYGYTF
TGTGCCAGCAGTTTATTTAGGCGGGACAGGGGTTTTTTGGGCTATGGCTACACCTTC
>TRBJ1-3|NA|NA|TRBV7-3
CASSLWEGNTIYF
TGTGCCAGCAGCTTATGGGAGGGAAACACCATATATTTT
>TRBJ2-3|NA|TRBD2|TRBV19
CASSQLAGVYTQYF
TGTGCCAGTAGTCAACTAGCGGGAGTATATACGCAGTATTTT
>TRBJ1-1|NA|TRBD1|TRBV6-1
CASKGTGEAFF
TGTGCCAGCAAGGGGACAGGTGAAGCTTTCTTT
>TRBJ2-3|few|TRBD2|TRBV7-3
CASSLTGGDTDTQYF
TGTGCCAGCAGCTTAACGGGGGGGGACACAGATACGCAGTATTTT
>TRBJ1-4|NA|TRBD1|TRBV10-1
CASSEQGGDNEKLFF
TGCGCCAGCAGTGAACAGGGGGGGGATAATGAAAAACTGTTTTTT
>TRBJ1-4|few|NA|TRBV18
CASSAGGHIATNEKLFF
TGTGCCAGCTCAGCGGGGGGTCACATTGCAACTAATGAAAAACTGTTTTTT
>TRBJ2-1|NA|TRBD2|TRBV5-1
CASSSATSGSYNEQFF
TGCGCCAGCAGCTCGGCCACTAGCGGGAGCTACAATGAGCAGTTCTTC
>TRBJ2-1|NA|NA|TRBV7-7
CASSSGTGYNEQFF
TGTGCTAGCAGTTCCGGGACTGGCTACAATGAGCAGTTCTTC
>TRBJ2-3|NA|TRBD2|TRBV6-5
CASSSPSGPRDTQYF
TGTGCCAGCAGTTCCCCTAGCGGCCCCCGAGATACGCAGTATTTT
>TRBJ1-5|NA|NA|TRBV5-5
CASSLFSGQSNQPQHF
TGTGCCAGCAGCTTATTTTCAGGGCAGAGCAATCAGCCCCAGCATTTT
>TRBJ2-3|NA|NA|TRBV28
CASGDTSTDTQYF
TGTGCCAGCGGGGATACTAGTACAGATACGCAGTATTTT
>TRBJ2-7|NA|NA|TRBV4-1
CASSQFHYPTARDEQYF
TGCGCCAGCAGCCAATTCCACTACCCGACTGCCCGGGACGAGCAGTACTTC
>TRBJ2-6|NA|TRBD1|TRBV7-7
CASSDNPTGAGANVLTF
TGTGCTAGCAGCGACAACCCCACAGGGGCCGGGGCCAACGTCCTGACTTTC
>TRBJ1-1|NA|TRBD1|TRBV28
CASGLPGQGLEAFF
TGTGCCAGCGGACTACCGGGACAGGGTTTGGAGGCTTTCTTT
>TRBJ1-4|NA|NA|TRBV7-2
CASSLLGAGVTNEKLFF
TGTGCCAGCAGCTTATTGGGGGCGGGCGTTACTAATGAAAAACTGTTTTTT